The 28 T cell receptor beta chains below were found in one sample sequenced in a study of blood T cell repertoires in COVID-19. The method was immunoSEQ multiplex PCR; TCRdb's version includes in-frame clones alone and lacks a portion of them. The top ten hold 35% to 40% of the sample, which has about 80,000 clones, 83% seen once. Sequencing was performed on peripheral blood. The receptor set was obtained from a man at least 80 years old with active or convalescent COVID-19.

This clone was seen a single time. The CDR3 bases are TGCGCCAGCAGCTTTAGGAGGGGCTCCTACAATGAGCAGTTCTTC. This gives the protein CASSFRRGSYNEQFF. The chain carries TRBV5-1 and TRBJ2-1; D might be TRBD2 (6 bases). The CDR3 loop spans 15 amino acids. Germline CDR1 is SGHRS and CDR2 is YFSETQ. V was shortened by 2 bases and J by 0 bases, with 9 bases between the two germline ends.

The sample holds many counts of this clone. The chain uses TRBV6-6 and TRBJ2-7; 7 bases line up with TRBD2. V trimming: 8 bases; J trimming: 6 bases; junction bases outside the gene matches: 4. The CDR3 extends over 11 amino acids. CDR1 MNHNY and CDR2 SVGAGI come from the germline V gene (reference sequence). The CDR3 sequence: CASRSGGEQYF. CDR3 sequence (DNA): TGTGCCAGCCGTTCGGGGGGCGAGCAGTACTTC.

The chain recombines TRBV7-8 with TRBJ2-7; D is possibly TRBD1 (5 bases). From germline, CDR1 is SGHVS and CDR2 FQNEAQ. Deletions cut 3 bases from V and 0 bases from J, with 6 bases between. The CDR3 is made up of 13 amino acids. The CDR3 spells CASSLGRSYEQYF. In DNA, the CDR3 is TGTGCCAGCAGCTTGGGGCGCTCCTACGAGCAGTACTTC. Full variable domain (rest looked up from reference TRBV7-8 and TRBJ2-7): GAGVSQSPRYKVAKRGQDVALRCDPISGHVSLFWYQQALGQGPEFLTYFQNEAQLDKSGLPSDRFFAERPEGSVSTLKIQRTQQEDSAVYLCASSLGRSYEQYFGPGTRLTVT.

This chain connects TRBV6-5 to TRBJ2-3; 7 bases line up with TRBD1. Germline trimming cut 7 bases from V and 0 bases from J; bases unmatched to any gene: 7. CDR1 and CDR2 from the germline V gene are MNHEY and SVGAGI. The CDR3 is 15 residues long. The CDR3 region has the DNA TGTGCCAGCACCCGACAGGGCGGAAGCACAGATACGCAGTATTTT. Its translation: CASTRQGGSTDTQYF.

V usage is TRBV28 and J usage is TRBJ1-2; weak D call: TRBD1 (5 bases). V was trimmed by 2 bases and J by 8 bases, leaving 15 bases between them. The CDR3 sequence is 14 residues long. CDR1 and CDR2 (germline): MDHEN, SYDVKM. The CDR3 protein is CASSLGEPTGGYTF. In DNA form, the CDR3 reads TGTGCCAGCAGTTTAGGGGAACCCACAGGAGGCTACACCTTC.

This chain uses TRBV3-1 (or the pseudogene TRBV3-2) with TRBJ2-1, with 9 positions matching TRBD2. CDR1 and CDR2 from the germline V gene are LGHDT and YNNKEL (reference sequence). The V gene end was trimmed by 4 bases and the J gene end by 6 bases; junction bases not matched to a gene: 7. The CDR3 length is 15 residues. In nucleotides, the CDR3 is TGTGCCAGCAGCCTAAGCGGGGGGCTTGGCAATGAGCAGTTCTTC. This translates into CASSLSGGLGNEQFF.

The V call is TRBV5-8, the J call TRBJ1-6, with 9 bases lining up with TRBD1. The CDR3 consists of 13 residues. With V trimmed by 6 bases and J by 8 bases, 3 bases remained unmatched. In germline, CDR1 is SGHTS, CDR2 YDEGEE. Here the CDR3 reads CASNDRGYSPLHF. The CDR3 DNA sequence: TGTGCCAGCAACGACAGGGGGTATTCACCCCTCCACTTT.

The chain combines TRBV2 with TRBJ2-7; 7 nucleotides align to TRBD2. The V gene's germline CDR1 is SNHLY and CDR2 FYNNEI. Losses at the gene ends were 8 bases for V and 4 bases for J; bases not matched to a gene: 5. The CDR3 is 12 residues long. This CDR3 reads CASVQGGYEQYF. The CDR3 DNA sequence: TGTGCCAGCGTCCAGGGAGGGTACGAGCAGTACTTC.

This chain connects TRBV30 to TRBJ2-1; 11 bases align to TRBD2. V lost 7 bases and J lost 7; bases outside the gene matches: 15. This CDR3 is 16 amino acids long. Germline CDR1 is GTSNPN and CDR2 is SVGIG (reference sequence). The CDR3 loop reads CAYLGGSSGGLNEQFF. CDR3 nucleotide sequence: TGTGCCTACCTCGGGGGATCTAGCGGGGGGCTAAATGAGCAGTTCTTC.

The sample holds a few counts of this clone. Because the CDR3's place on the DNA is in doubt, the DNA is left out and the CDR3 is given as listed by TCRdb. The genes are TRBV5-4 and TRBJ2-7; no check of the table's D call, TRBD1, against the DNA was made. Germline V lookup: CDR1 SGHNT, CDR2 YYREEE (reference sequence). The length of the CDR3 is 16 amino acids, counting both ends. CDR3 sequence reads: CASSFGEGQGRFEQYF.

The J gene is TRBJ2-5, the V gene TRBV3-1 (or the pseudogene TRBV3-2); maybe TRBD2 (6 bases). V was clipped by 4 bases and J by 5 bases, with 17 bases between them. CDR3 size: 15 residues. CDR1 is LGHDT, CDR2 YNNKEL, per germline (reference sequence). The CDR3 reads CASSLVGGAWETQYF. CDR3 bases: TGTGCCAGCAGCCTGGTGGGGGGTGCTTGGGAGACCCAGTACTTC.

This chain links TRBV6-2 or TRBV6-3 with TRBJ1-5; 8 nucleotides match TRBD1. Trimming cost V 6 bases and J 2 bases; bases outside gene matches: 9. The germline CDR1 and CDR2 sequences are MNHEY and SVGEGT. The CDR3 consists of 16 residues. The chain's CDR3 is CASSSDRGYGNQPQHF. As DNA, the CDR3 is TGTGCCAGCAGCTCTGACAGGGGATACGGCAATCAGCCCCAGCATTTT.

On this clone itself: Other DNA sequences within the sample encode an identical CDR3. The chain employs TRBV12-3 or TRBV12-4 and TRBJ1-2, with unresolved D. The CDR3 is 12 amino acids. V gave up 1 base and J gave up 8 bases, with 8 bases separating them. The chain's CDR3 is CASSLGRGGYTF. Here the CDR3 DNA reads TGTGCCAGCAGTTTAGGAAGAGGCGGCTACACCTTC.

V usage is TRBV7-2 and J usage is TRBJ2-7; 10 bases fit TRBD2. V was pared by 2 bases and J by 5 bases, with 6 bases of the junction left unmatched. Looked up from germline, CDR1 is SGHTA and CDR2 is FQGNSA. The CDR3 is made up of 15 amino acids. CDR3 sequence: CASSLQSGRADEQYF. The CDR3, as DNA: TGTGCCAGCAGCTTACAAAGCGGGAGGGCCGACGAGCAGTACTTC.

Only a few counts were recorded for this clone. This chain uses TRBV11-2 with TRBJ2-7; tentatively, D is TRBD2 (5 bases). V lost 5 bases to trimming and J lost 0 bases, with 17 bases between them. The CDR3 has 16 residues. Looked up from germline, CDR1 is SGHAT and CDR2 is FQNNGV. For the CDR3, the DNA is TGTGCCAGCAGCCACGGGATACAGTTGAGCTCCTACGAGCAGTACTTC. This codes for CASSHGIQLSSYEQYF.

This rearrangement joins TRBV18 to TRBJ1-1, with unresolved D. Per the germline V gene, CDR1 is KGHSH and CDR2 is LQKENI. Trimming cost V 2 bases and J 1 base, with 11 bases left between them. CDR3 length equals 15 residues. The chain's CDR3 is CASSPERLKNTEAFF. The CDR3 nucleotides read TGTGCCAGCTCACCAGAGAGGTTAAAGAACACTGAAGCTTTCTTT.

The V gene is TRBV4-3, the J gene TRBJ1-6; TRBD1 matches at 8 bases. The V and J ends lost 1 base and 12 bases, in that order; junction bases with no gene match: 8. Germline V gene data show CDR1 as LGHNA and CDR2 as YSLEER. The CDR3 covers 15 residues. The CDR3 nucleotides are TGCGCCAGCAGCCAAGCGGTGGACAGGGATGTACCCCTCCACTTT. As protein: CASSQAVDRDVPLHF.

The chain combines TRBV6-5 with TRBJ2-7; 7 bases align to TRBD1. The J segment lost 4 bases and the V segment lost 5 bases, leaving 5 bases of the junction unmatched. The CDR3 length is 13 residues. CDR1 MNHEY and CDR2 SVGAGI come from the germline V gene. The CDR3 DNA sequence: TGTGCCAGCAGTCCGGGACAGACTTACGAGCAGTACTTC. It is translated as CASSPGQTYEQYF.

The chain is built from TRBV2 and TRBJ2-3; weak D call: TRBD1 (5 bases). The V gene lost 8 bases and the J gene lost 2 bases, with 14 bases spanning the gap. Germline loops: CDR1 SNHLY, CDR2 FYNNEI. CDR3 size: 14 residues. In nucleotides, the CDR3 is TGTGCCAGCCAAGTGACAGAGTACACAGATACGCAGTATTTT. Its translation is CASQVTEYTDTQYF.

The sample holds one count of this clone. V and J are TRBV3-1 (or the pseudogene TRBV3-2) and TRBJ1-1, with a possible D match to TRBD1 (5 bases). Germline values: CDR1 LGHDT, CDR2 YNNKEL (reference sequence). V was pared by 2 bases and J by 4 bases, with 20 bases between. This CDR3 is built from 17 residues. The chain's CDR3 is CASSQPPPGGKRTEAFF. The CDR3 coding sequence is TGTGCCAGCAGCCAACCCCCGCCCGGGGGAAAACGCACTGAAGCTTTCTTT.

The chain combines TRBV18 with TRBJ2-3; 10 bases agree with TRBD2. J gave up 1 base and V 3 bases, and 7 bases lay outside the gene matches. The CDR3 is 17 residues long. The germline CDR1 and CDR2 sequences are KGHSH and LQKENI. The CDR3 sequence is CASSPPSLAGGTDTQYF. CDR3 nucleotide sequence: TGTGCCAGCTCACCCCCCTCTCTAGCGGGAGGCACAGATACGCAGTATTTT.

The chain combines TRBV6-5 with TRBJ1-1, with D possibly TRBD1 on 6 matching bases. Trimming took off 7 bases at V and 4 bases at J, with 13 bases between the two ends. CDR1 and CDR2 (germline): MNHEY, SVGAGI. This CDR3 contains 13 residues. The CDR3 bases are TGTGCCAGCATCGCGTCAGGGGCCACTGAAGCTTTCTTT. It specifies CASIASGATEAFF.

The chain carries TRBV7-6 and TRBJ2-6; D is perhaps TRBD2 (5 bases). CDR3 length: 15 amino acids. Trimming removed 4 bases at V and 0 bases at J, with 7 bases between. The V gene's germline CDR1 is SGHVS and CDR2 FNYEAQ. The CDR3 bases are TGTGCCAGCAGCTCTGGGAGCTCTGGGGCCAACGTCCTGACTTTC. Its protein is CASSSGSSGANVLTF.

This clone showed up just once. The gene calls are TRBV6-1 and TRBJ1-2; D is perhaps TRBD1 (6 bases). Germline CDR1 reads MNHNS; CDR2 reads SASEGT. Trimming removed 1 base at V and 0 bases at J, with 6 bases between. The CDR3 covers 14 residues. In DNA, the CDR3 is TGTGCCAGCAGTGAAGGGACAGCTAACTATGGCTACACCTTC. As protein: CASSEGTANYGYTF.

The V call is TRBV28, the J call TRBJ2-7, with D perhaps TRBD1 (6 bases). V lost 7 bases, J lost 2 bases, and 15 bases lay in between. CDR3 size: 14 residues. CDR1 is MDHEN and CDR2 is SYDVKM in the germline V gene. For the CDR3, the DNA is TGTGCCAGCATTCGGTTGGGGGCCCCCTACGAGCAGTACTTC. Its protein is CASIRLGAPYEQYF.

The chain joins TRBV6-6 to TRBJ1-6; D gene unclear. From germline, CDR1 is MNHNY and CDR2 SVGAGI (reference sequence). V was shortened by 6 bases and J by 8 bases, with 11 bases between the two germline ends. The CDR3 sequence is 13 residues long. The CDR3 DNA sequence: TGTGCCAGCAGAGGAGAGCGGTATTCACCCCTCCACTTT. Its translation is CASRGERYSPLHF.

The CDR3 DNA reads TGTGCCAGCAGTCCGGGACAGGGAGAAAAACTGTTTTTT. Its translation: CASSPGQGEKLFF. This chain joins TRBV27 and TRBJ1-4; TRBD1 matches at 9 bases. The V segment lost 5 bases and the J segment 8 bases; nucleotides outside the gene matches: 3. Germline CDR1 reads MNHEY; CDR2 reads SMNVEV (reference sequence). The CDR3 contains 13 residues.

V gene TRBV5-1 combines with J gene TRBJ2-3; TRBD1 might be the D (5 bases). Germline assignment: CDR1 SGHRS and CDR2 YFSETQ. Deletions cut 7 bases from V and 1 base from J, with 10 bases between. The CDR3 is made up of 13 amino acids. The DNA for the CDR3 is TGCGCCAGCTCCAGACAGCGCACAGATACGCAGTATTTT. It translates to CASSRQRTDTQYF. The full variable domain, rest sourced from reference TRBV5-1 and TRBJ2-3, is KAGVTQTPRYLIKTRGQQVTLSCSPISGHRSVSWYQQTPGQGLQFLFEYFSETQRNKGNFPGRFSGRQFSNSRSEMNVSTLELGDSALYLCASSRQRTDTQYFGPGTRLTVL.